This is a list of T cell receptor beta chains from one sample in a study of response to subunit inactivated influenza vaccine. TCRdb reprocessed the RT-PCR reads with MiXCR, giving one entry per CDR3 protein. The sample carries approximately 500,000 distinct CDR3 sequences, 14% recorded once. The sample in question was PBMCs from blood, obtained 12 days after vaccination. The source of these receptors is a man aged 50 to 59 who received an inactivated influenza vaccine. CDR3s include the opening cysteine and the closing phenylalanine or tryptophan. A D gene is named only where the DNA matches it firmly. The size entry is marked missing in some rows and otherwise reads once, few, many or a size class.

v_gene	d_gene	j_gene	abundance	CDR3nt	CDR3aa
TRBV29-1	TRBD2	TRBJ2-1	.	TGCAGCGCTGGACTAGCGGAAGACAATGAGCAGTTCTTC	CSAGLAEDNEQFF
TRBV30	.	TRBJ1-5	.	TGTGCCTGGAGTAGACAGTTCAATCAGCCCCAGCATTTT	CAWSRQFNQPQHF
TRBV7-9	.	TRBJ2-5	.	TGTGCCAGCAGCTTAGGGGGAGATGAGACCCAGTACTTC	CASSLGGDETQYF
TRBV5-1	TRBD1	TRBJ2-3	few	TGCGCCAGCAGCTACGGACAGGGCATAGATACGCAGTATTTT	CASSYGQGIDTQYF
TRBV18	TRBD2	TRBJ2-1	.	TGTGCCAGCTCACTAGCGGGAGAATCCAAAATGGAGTTCTTC	CASSLAGESKMEFF
TRBV7-2	.	TRBJ2-3	few	TGTGCCAGCAGCTTATTGGGCGGGGCGAGCACAGATACGCAGTATTTT	CASSLLGGASTDTQYF
TRBV7-2	TRBD2	TRBJ2-2	few	TGTGCCAGCAGCTTCCCCCCGCGGGGGGTGGTCACCGGGGAGCTGTTTTTT	CASSFPPRGVVTGELFF
TRBV27	.	TRBJ2-6	few	TGTGCCAGCAGTTTAAATCGACTGAGCTCTGGGGCCAACGTCCTGACTTTC	CASSLNRLSSGANVLTF
TRBV7-2	.	TRBJ2-1	.	TGTGCCAGCAGCTTAGATCCCACGGGAAGGAGTGAGCAGTTCTTC	CASSLDPTGRSEQFF
TRBV29-1	.	TRBJ2-7	.	TGCAGCGTTTCTCAGGACCGGCGAGGGGCGGGCGAGCAGTACTTC	CSVSQDRRGAGEQYF
TRBV11-1	.	TRBJ2-1	.	TGTGCCAGCAGCTTAGCTACGACTGGCTACAATGAGCAGTTCTTC	CASSLATTGYNEQFF